This T cell receptor beta chain was sequenced in a study of T cell changes during pregnancy in multiple sclerosis. Sequencing used immunoSEQ multiplex PCR; TCRdb keeps in-frame clones, though not all of them. The sample has some 70,000 clones, about 92% seen once. The ends were cut back, 5 bases at V and 0 bases at J, with 8 bases in the middle. Germline-derived CDR1 and CDR2 are SEHNR and FQNEAQ (reference sequence). The CDR3 totals 13 residues. The specimen comprised peripheral blood, sampled in the second trimester of pregnancy. This receptor was identified in a female donor in good health, enrolled as a control in a pregnancy study. This chain connects TRBV7-9 to TRBJ2-7, with no clear D. CDR3 sequence (DNA): TGTGCCAGCAGCCCTGGGCCCTCCTACGAGCAGTACTTC. Residues: CASSPGPSYEQYF.